Sequencing of this TCR beta chain was carried out in a study of tumor-infiltrating lymphocytes in primary liver carcinoma. Researchers drew blood RNA from unsorted whole blood and extracted germline DNA as well. Investigators obtained around 4 milliliters of peripheral blood ahead of surgery. This clonotype was seen once. With a constant-region primer, TCR beta cDNA was made from approximately 450 ng of total RNA. Three-round nested multiplex PCR performed with slightly modified ARM-PCR produced the TCR beta libraries. PCR rounds one and two used TRBV1-TRBV30 forward primers with a C-beta reverse primer for about 9 cycles each. TCRdb itself ran the multiplex PCR reads through MiXCR, one entry per CDR3 protein. This table has 150,000 to 200,000 distinct CDR3 sequences, approximately 65% appearing once. V was pared by 2 bases and J by 12 bases, with 7 bases of the junction left unmatched. CDR3 length: 13 residues.

This clonotype originated in a woman aged 55 to 70 with primary liver carcinoma and hepatitis B virus infection. Sequencing used peripheral blood. This chain uses TRBV12-3 or TRBV12-4 with TRBJ2-1; 7 nucleotides agree with TRBD1. CDR3 region: CASSLSDREGQFF. The CDR3 DNA reads TGTGCCAGCAGTTTATCCGACAGGGAAGGGCAGTTCTTC.